The 20 T cell receptor beta chains presented below share a single source sample, sequenced in a study of beta chain features in type 1 diabetes. cDNA synthesis used the whole RNA isolate, giving expressed TCRB sequences. Measured with immunoSEQ multiplex PCR; TCRdb has only the in-frame clones, and not every one. The sample has 37,000 or so clones; over 45% are singletons. The sequenced sample was central memory CD4+ T cells from blood. All receptors come from a woman aged 18-30 years in good health.

J is TRBJ1-2 and V is TRBV19; 7 nucleotides agree with TRBD1. The germline gives CDR1 LNHDA, CDR2 SQIVND (reference sequence). The CDR3 covers 12 residues. V shed 8 bases and J 1 base; nucleotides not matched to a gene: 1. The CDR3 region has the DNA TGTGCCAGTCGACAGGGTAACTATGGCTACACCTTC. It codes for CASRQGNYGYTF.

The chain joins TRBV28 to TRBJ1-2, with 7 bases aligning to TRBD1. Germline V gives CDR1 MDHEN, CDR2 SYDVKM. CDR3 size: 13 residues. The junction had 9 bases not matched to a gene; V was cut back by 6 bases and J by 8 bases. The CDR3 here is CASRSNNRGGYTF. CDR3 bases: TGTGCCAGCAGGTCCAATAACAGGGGCGGCTACACCTTC.

The rearrangement links TRBV9 to TRBJ2-7; 11 positions agree with TRBD1. Germline CDR1 is SGDLS and CDR2 is YYNGEE. This CDR3 region has 14 residues. V lost 3 bases, J lost 6 bases, and 5 bases stayed unmatched. For the CDR3, the DNA is TGTGCCAGCAGCGGCTCGGGACAGGGGGGCGAGCAGTACTTC. It yields the protein CASSGSGQGGEQYF.

The genes are TRBV5-4 and TRBJ2-3; weak D call: TRBD1 (6 bases). Trimming stripped 4 bases from V and 7 bases from J, with 19 bases between. This CDR3 has 15 residues. The germline gives CDR1 SGHNT, CDR2 YYREEE (reference sequence). The DNA for the CDR3 is TGTGCCAGCAGCGCGCGGACAGTACGGGATCATACGCAGTATTTT. This sequence encodes CASSARTVRDHTQYF.

This clone was seen just once. The gene calls are TRBV29-1 and TRBJ1-1; D is perhaps TRBD1 (6 bases). The V end was cut by 6 bases, the J end by 0 bases, with 11 bases between. The germline V gene has CDR1 SQVTM and CDR2 ANQGSEA. The length of the CDR3 is 13 residues. In DNA, the CDR3 is TGCAGCGTCCAGACAGGCATGAACACTGAAGCTTTCTTT. Protein sequence: CSVQTGMNTEAFF.

This clone turned up a few times. V gene TRBV19 combines with J gene TRBJ1-1; no clear D. The CDR3 spans 11 residues. Trimming stripped 7 bases from V and 5 bases from J, with 8 bases between. Germline V lookup: CDR1 LNHDA, CDR2 SQIVND (reference sequence). The CDR3 reads CASTGNTEAFF. DNA of the CDR3: TGTGCCAGTACGGGGAATACTGAAGCTTTCTTT. Full variable domain (remainder filled in from reference TRBV19 and TRBJ1-1): DGGITQSPKYLFRKEGQNVTLSCEQNLNHDAMYWYRQDPGQGLRLIYYSQIVNDFQKGDIAEGYSVSREKKESFPLTVTSAQKNPTAFYLCASTGNTEAFFGQGTRLTVV.

This clone is a singleton in its sample. This sequence joins TRBV4-2 and TRBJ2-1; D gene ambiguous. This CDR3 is 17 amino acids long. The V gene lost 0 bases and the J gene lost 0 bases, with 12 bases spanning the gap. In germline, CDR1 is LGHNA, CDR2 YNFKEQ. In DNA, the CDR3 is TGTGCCAGCAGCCAAGACCTGGCGGAGAGCTCCTACAATGAGCAGTTCTTC. Protein product: CASSQDLAESSYNEQFF.

This chain joins TRBV27 and TRBJ2-7, with 8 bases matching TRBD1. CDR1 MNHEY and CDR2 SMNVEV come from the germline V gene (reference sequence). The J segment lost 2 bases and the V segment lost 7 bases, leaving 10 bases of the junction unmatched. This CDR3 is 15 amino acids long. This CDR3 is CASKGSETGAYEQYF. In DNA, the CDR3 is TGTGCCAGCAAGGGGTCGGAGACAGGGGCCTACGAGCAGTACTTC.

This chain uses TRBV5-4 with TRBJ1-1; D is perhaps TRBD1 (6 bases). In germline, CDR1 is SGHNT, CDR2 YYREEE (reference sequence). The V and J ends lost 5 bases and 2 bases respectively, with 10 bases between them. CDR3 length: 13 amino acids. Here the CDR3 DNA reads TGTGCCAGCAGAGGACAGTCAAACACTGAAGCTTTCTTT. Translated: CASRGQSNTEAFF.

The V call is TRBV7-2, the J call TRBJ2-3, with 8 bases lining up with TRBD2. Germline V gene sequence: CDR1 SGHTA, CDR2 FQGNSA. V lost 4 bases to trimming and J lost 8 bases; unmatched junction nucleotides: 2. The CDR3 runs 12 residues. CDR3 in amino acids: CASSYGGGTQYF. In DNA, the CDR3 is TGTGCCAGCAGCTACGGGGGGGGTACGCAGTATTTT.

This CDR3 reads CASSLDMFQPQHF. DNA for the CDR3: TGTGCCAGCAGCTTAGATATGTTTCAGCCCCAGCATTTT. This chain joins TRBV7-9 and TRBJ1-5; D gene uncertain. Trimming took 1 base from V and 6 from J, leaving 7 bases between them. Per the germline V gene, CDR1 is SEHNR and CDR2 is FQNEAQ (reference sequence). The CDR3 runs 13 residues.

V usage is TRBV6-6 and J usage is TRBJ2-1, with 7 bases matching TRBD1. Germline-derived CDR1 and CDR2 are MNHNY and SVGAGI (reference sequence). The V and J ends lost 5 bases and 9 bases, in that order; junction bases with no gene match: 13. The CDR3 loop spans 15 amino acids. In nucleotides, the CDR3 is TGTGCCAGCAGTAGAGGGTCTACCAGGGGGATTGAGCAGTTCTTC. This translates into CASSRGSTRGIEQFF.

The chain carries TRBV15 and TRBJ2-7; 7 bases are a match to TRBD1. V lost 3 bases to trimming and J lost 4 bases; unmatched junction nucleotides: 3. CDR3 length equals 13 residues. In germline, CDR1 is LNHNV, CDR2 YYDKDF (reference sequence). The CDR3 DNA sequence: TGTGCCACCAGCAGCGGACAGGCGTACGAGCAGTACTTC. This translates into CATSSGQAYEQYF.

The chain links TRBV9 to TRBJ2-7, with D perhaps TRBD1 (5 bases). The CDR3 spans 15 residues. Per the germline V gene, CDR1 is SGDLS and CDR2 is YYNGEE. V lost 0 bases and J 2 bases, leaving 12 bases between the germline ends. The CDR3 protein is CASSVDLGATYEQYF. In DNA form, the CDR3 reads TGTGCCAGCAGCGTAGATCTAGGGGCGACCTACGAGCAGTACTTC.

The J gene is TRBJ2-1, the V gene TRBV5-1, with 10 bases identical to TRBD2. Germline V gives CDR1 SGHRS, CDR2 YFSETQ. Trimming at V came to 1 base and at J to 6 bases, leaving 7 bases not matched to a gene. The CDR3 sequence is 16 residues long. CDR3 sequence reads: CASSLFLLAGSNEQFF. Here the CDR3 DNA reads TGCGCCAGCAGCTTGTTTCTACTAGCGGGGTCCAATGAGCAGTTCTTC.

The V call is TRBV30, the J call TRBJ1-5; D gene ambiguous. With 0 bases removed from V and 1 base from J, the gap between germline ends came to 7 bases. Germline lookup yields CDR1 GTSNPN and CDR2 SVGIG (reference sequence). The CDR3 spans 14 residues. CDR3 nucleotide sequence: TGTGCCTGGAGTGTAAGCCAAAGCAATCAGCCCCAGCATTTT. Protein: CAWSVSQSNQPQHF.

V usage is TRBV5-8 and J usage is TRBJ2-7; no definite D call. The germline gives CDR1 SGHTS, CDR2 YDEGEE. Trimming removed 0 bases at V and 2 bases at J, with 12 bases between. The CDR3 has 15 residues. CDR3 nucleotide sequence: TGTGCCAGCAGCTTGGGTCGTCTGGGCCCCTACGAGCAGTACTTC. Amino acids: CASSLGRLGPYEQYF.

A few counts support this clone. Its ends do not fully match the called genes, so a read error is possible. This chain uses TRBV6-6 with TRBJ2-5; tentatively, D is TRBD2 (6 bases). The germline CDR1 and CDR2 sequences are MNHNY and SVGAGI (reference sequence). The CDR3 consists of 13 residues. The CDR3 sequence: CATCGATGAEWDF. The CDR3, as DNA: TGTGCCACTTGCGGGGCCACTGGGGCCGAATGGGACTTC.

The V gene is TRBV30, the J gene TRBJ2-4; possible D gene TRBD2, 7 bases. V shed 4 bases and J shed 4 bases, with 11 bases lying between them. The CDR3 totals 13 residues. In germline, CDR1 is GTSNPN, CDR2 SVGIG (reference sequence). The CDR3 region has the DNA TGTGCCTGGACGGGGGGCCTGAAAAACATTCAGTACTTC. This sequence encodes CAWTGGLKNIQYF.

The genes are TRBV6-1 and TRBJ1-2; a possible D gene is TRBD1 (5 bases). In germline, CDR1 is MNHNS, CDR2 SASEGT. The CDR3 has 16 amino acids. Trimming pared 1 base from V and 4 bases from J, leaving 16 bases between. CDR3 loop: CASSEDWGAWGYGYTF. The CDR3, as DNA: TGTGCCAGCAGTGAAGATTGGGGCGCCTGGGGCTATGGCTACACCTTC.